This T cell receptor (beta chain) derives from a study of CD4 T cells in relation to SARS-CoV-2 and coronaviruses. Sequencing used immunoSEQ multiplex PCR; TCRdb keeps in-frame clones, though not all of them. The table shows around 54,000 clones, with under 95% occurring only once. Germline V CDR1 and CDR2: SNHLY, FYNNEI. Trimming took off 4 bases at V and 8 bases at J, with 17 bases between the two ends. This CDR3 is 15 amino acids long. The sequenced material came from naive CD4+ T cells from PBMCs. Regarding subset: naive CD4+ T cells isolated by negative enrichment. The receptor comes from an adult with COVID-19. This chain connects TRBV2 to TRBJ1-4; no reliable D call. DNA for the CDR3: TGTGCCAGCAGTGTTCAAGGCACACCCGGGGAAAAACTGTTTTTT. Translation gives CASSVQGTPGEKLFF.